The clone carrying this T cell receptor beta chain was seen only a few times. Its antigen is not identified. The CDR3 is 15 amino acids. V was trimmed by 0 bases and J by 4 bases, leaving 9 bases between them. Germline lookup yields CDR1 LGHNA and CDR2 YSLEER. This sample stems from a study of cytomegalovirus exposure and HLA in healthy donors. Study-wide results and limits: Rarity marked most TCR sequences, yet some public TCRs occurred in many donors.

The donors were part of the validation cohort, which consisted of more than 90 subjects and was separate from the first cohort of 600 to 850 subjects. The assay was immunoSEQ multiplex PCR, and TCRdb's table has in-frame clones only and misses some. The sample consists of a few hundred thousand clones, 86% of them appearing once. This chain uses TRBV4-3 with TRBJ2-2, with D possibly being TRBD1 (5 bases). The source of this sequence is a woman aged 18-35 years in good health and CMV-seronegative. The specimen was PBMCs. The CDR3 region is CASSQDPGITGELFF. CDR3 bases: TGCGCCAGCAGCCAAGATCCAGGGATCACCGGGGAGCTGTTTTTT.